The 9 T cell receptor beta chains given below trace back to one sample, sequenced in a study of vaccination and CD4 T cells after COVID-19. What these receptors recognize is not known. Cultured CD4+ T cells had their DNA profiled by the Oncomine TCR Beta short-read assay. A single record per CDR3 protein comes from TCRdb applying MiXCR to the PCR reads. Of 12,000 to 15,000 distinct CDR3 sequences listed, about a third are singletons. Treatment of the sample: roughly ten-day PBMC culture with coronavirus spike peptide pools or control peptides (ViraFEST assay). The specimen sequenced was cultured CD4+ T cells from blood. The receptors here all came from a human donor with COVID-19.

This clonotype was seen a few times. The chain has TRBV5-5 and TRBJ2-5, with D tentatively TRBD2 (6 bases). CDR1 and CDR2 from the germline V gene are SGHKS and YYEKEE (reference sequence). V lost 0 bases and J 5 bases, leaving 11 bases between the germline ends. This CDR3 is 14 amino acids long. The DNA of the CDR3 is TGTGCCAGCAGCTTGGGGGGCCGGGGGGAGACCCAGTACTTC. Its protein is CASSLGGRGETQYF.

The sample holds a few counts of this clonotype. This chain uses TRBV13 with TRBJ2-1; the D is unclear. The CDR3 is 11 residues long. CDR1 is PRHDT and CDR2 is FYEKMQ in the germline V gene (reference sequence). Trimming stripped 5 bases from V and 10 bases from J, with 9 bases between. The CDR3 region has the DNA TGTGCCAGCAGCCAGCCCACGGAGCAGTTCTTC. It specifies CASSQPTEQFF.

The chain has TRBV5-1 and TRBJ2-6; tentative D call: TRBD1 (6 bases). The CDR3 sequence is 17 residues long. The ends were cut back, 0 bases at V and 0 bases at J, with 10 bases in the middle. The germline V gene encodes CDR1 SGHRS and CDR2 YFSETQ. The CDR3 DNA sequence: TGCGCCAGCAGCTTGGGTCAGGGGAGCTCTGGGGCCAACGTCCTGACTTTC. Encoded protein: CASSLGQGSSGANVLTF.

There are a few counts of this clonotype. The CDR3 reads CASSLGGTNSPLHF. DNA of the CDR3: TGTGCCAGCAGCTTAGGGGGGACTAATTCACCCCTCCACTTT. The rearrangement links TRBV7-2 to TRBJ1-6; tentatively, D is TRBD1 (5 bases). The germline V gene encodes CDR1 SGHTA and CDR2 FQGNSA. The CDR3 runs to 14 residues. Trimming left V 1 base short and J 6 bases short, with 7 bases between.

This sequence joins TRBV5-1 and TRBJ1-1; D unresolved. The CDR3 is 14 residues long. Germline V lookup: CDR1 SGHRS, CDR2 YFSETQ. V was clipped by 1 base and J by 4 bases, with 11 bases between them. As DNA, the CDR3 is TGCGCCAGCAGCTTGTCCGGCCTAAGCACTGAAGCTTTCTTT. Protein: CASSLSGLSTEAFF.

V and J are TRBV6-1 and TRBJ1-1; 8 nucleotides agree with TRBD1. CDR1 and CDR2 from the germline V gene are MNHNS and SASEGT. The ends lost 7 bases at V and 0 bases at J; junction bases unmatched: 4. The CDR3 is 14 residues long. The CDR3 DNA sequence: TGTGCCAGCAAACGGACAGGGATGAACACTGAAGCTTTCTTT. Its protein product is CASKRTGMNTEAFF.

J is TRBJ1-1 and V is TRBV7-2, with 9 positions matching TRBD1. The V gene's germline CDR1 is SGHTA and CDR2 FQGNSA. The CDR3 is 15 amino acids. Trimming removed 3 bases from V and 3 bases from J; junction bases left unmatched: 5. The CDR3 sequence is CASSLTGGKDTEAFF. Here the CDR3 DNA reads TGTGCCAGCAGCTTGACAGGGGGGAAAGACACTGAAGCTTTCTTT.

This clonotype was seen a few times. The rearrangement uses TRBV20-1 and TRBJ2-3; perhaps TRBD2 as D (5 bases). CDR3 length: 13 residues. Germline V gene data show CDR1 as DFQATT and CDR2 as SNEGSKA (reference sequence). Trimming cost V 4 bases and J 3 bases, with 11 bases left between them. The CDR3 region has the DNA TGCAGTGCTAACAGCGAGGGAACAGATACGCAGTATTTT. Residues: CSANSEGTDTQYF.

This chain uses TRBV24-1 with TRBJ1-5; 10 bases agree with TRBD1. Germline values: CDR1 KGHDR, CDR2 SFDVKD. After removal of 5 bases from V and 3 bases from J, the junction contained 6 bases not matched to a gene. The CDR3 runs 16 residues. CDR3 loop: CATSGQDRGDNQPQHF. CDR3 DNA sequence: TGTGCCACCAGTGGTCAGGACAGGGGGGACAATCAGCCCCAGCATTTT.